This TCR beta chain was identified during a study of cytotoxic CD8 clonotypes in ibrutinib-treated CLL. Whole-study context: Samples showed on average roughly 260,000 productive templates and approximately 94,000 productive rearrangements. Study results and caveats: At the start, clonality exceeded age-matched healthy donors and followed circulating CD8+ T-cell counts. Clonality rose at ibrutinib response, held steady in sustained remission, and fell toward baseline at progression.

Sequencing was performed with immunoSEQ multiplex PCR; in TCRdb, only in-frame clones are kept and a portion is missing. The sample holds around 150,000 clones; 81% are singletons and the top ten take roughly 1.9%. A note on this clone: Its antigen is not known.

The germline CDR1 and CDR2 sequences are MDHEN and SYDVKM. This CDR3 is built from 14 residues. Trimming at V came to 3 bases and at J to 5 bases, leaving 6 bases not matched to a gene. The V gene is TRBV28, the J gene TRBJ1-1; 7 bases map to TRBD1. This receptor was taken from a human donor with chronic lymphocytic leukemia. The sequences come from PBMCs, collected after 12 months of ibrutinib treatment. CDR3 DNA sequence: TGTGCCAGCAGTTTGGCAGGGGGGAGGACTGAAGCTTTCTTT. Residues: CASSLAGGRTEAFF. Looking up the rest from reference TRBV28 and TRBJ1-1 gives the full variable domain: DVKVTQSSRYLVKRTGEKVFLECVQDMDHENMFWYRQDPGLGLRLIYFSYDVKMKEKGDIPEGYSVSREKKERFSLILESASTNQTSMYLCASSLAGGRTEAFFGQGTRLTVV.